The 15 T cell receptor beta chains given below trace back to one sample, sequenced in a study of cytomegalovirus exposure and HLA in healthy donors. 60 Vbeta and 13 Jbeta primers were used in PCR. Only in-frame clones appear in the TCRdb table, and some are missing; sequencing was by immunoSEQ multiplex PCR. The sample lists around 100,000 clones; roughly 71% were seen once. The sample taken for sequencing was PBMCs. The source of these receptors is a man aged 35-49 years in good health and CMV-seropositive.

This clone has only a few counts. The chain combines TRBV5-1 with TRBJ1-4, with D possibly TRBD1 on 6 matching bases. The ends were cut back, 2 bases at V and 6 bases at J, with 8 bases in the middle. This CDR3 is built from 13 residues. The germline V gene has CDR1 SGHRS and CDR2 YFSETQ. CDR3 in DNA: TGCGCCAGCAGCTTCGAGGGGGATGAAAAACTGTTTTTT. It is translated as CASSFEGDEKLFF.

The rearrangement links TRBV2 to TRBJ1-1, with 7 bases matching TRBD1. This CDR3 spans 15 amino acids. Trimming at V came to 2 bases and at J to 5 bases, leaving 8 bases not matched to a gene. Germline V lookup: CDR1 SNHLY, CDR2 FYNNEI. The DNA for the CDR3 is TGTGCCAGCAGTGAACCGGGACAGAGGGAGACTGAAGCTTTCTTT. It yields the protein CASSEPGQRETEAFF.

The CDR3 DNA sequence: TGCGCCAGCAGGGCAACTAGCGGGATCTCCTACGAGCAGTACTTC. Protein product: CASRATSGISYEQYF. The chain has TRBV10-2 and TRBJ2-7; 10 bases are a match to TRBD2. The CDR3 consists of 15 residues. Germline trimming cut 6 bases from V and 0 bases from J; bases unmatched to any gene: 5. Germline lookup yields CDR1 WSHSY and CDR2 SAAADI.

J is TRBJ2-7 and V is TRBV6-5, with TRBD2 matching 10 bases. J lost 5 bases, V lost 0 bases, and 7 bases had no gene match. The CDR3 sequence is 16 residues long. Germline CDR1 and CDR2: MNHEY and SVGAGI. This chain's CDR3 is CASSYSKPSGRHEQYF. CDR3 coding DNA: TGTGCCAGCAGTTACTCGAAGCCTAGCGGGAGACACGAGCAGTACTTC.

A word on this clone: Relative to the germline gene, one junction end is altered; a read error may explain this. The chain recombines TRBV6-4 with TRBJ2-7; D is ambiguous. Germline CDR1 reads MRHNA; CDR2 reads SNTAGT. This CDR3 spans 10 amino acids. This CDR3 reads CASSDSTEWF. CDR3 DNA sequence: TGTGCCAGCAGTGACTCCACAGAGTGGTTC.

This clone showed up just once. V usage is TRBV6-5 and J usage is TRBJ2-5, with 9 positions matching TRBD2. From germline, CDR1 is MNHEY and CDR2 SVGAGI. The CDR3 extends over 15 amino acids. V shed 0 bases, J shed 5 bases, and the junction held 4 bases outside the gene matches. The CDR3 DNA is TGTGCCAGCAGTTACTCTAGCGGGAGTGGGGAGACCCAGTACTTC. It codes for CASSYSSGSGETQYF.

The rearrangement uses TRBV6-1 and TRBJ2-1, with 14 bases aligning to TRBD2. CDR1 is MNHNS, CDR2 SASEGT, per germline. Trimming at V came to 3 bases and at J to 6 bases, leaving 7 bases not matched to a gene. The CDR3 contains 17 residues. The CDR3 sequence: CASSDTGLAGALNEQFF. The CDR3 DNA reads TGTGCCAGCAGTGACACGGGACTAGCGGGAGCCCTCAATGAGCAGTTCTTC.

CDR3 protein: CASSLSQGAGDEQFF. Written as DNA, the CDR3 is TGTGCCAGCAGTTTGTCACAGGGCGCAGGGGATGAGCAGTTCTTC. The chain links TRBV28 to TRBJ2-1; tentatively, D is TRBD1 (6 bases). The germline CDR1 and CDR2 sequences are MDHEN and SYDVKM. The CDR3 sequence is 15 residues long. Trimming removed 3 bases at V and 8 bases at J, with 17 bases between. Looking up the rest from reference TRBV28 and TRBJ2-1 gives the full variable domain: DVKVTQSSRYLVKRTGEKVFLECVQDMDHENMFWYRQDPGLGLRLIYFSYDVKMKEKGDIPEGYSVSREKKERFSLILESASTNQTSMYLCASSLSQGAGDEQFFGPGTRLTVL.

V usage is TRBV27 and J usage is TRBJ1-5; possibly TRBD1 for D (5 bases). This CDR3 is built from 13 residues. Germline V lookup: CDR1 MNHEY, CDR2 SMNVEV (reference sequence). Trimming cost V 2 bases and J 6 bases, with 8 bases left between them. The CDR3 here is CASSLGARQPQHF. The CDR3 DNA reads TGTGCCAGCAGTTTAGGGGCACGTCAGCCCCAGCATTTT.

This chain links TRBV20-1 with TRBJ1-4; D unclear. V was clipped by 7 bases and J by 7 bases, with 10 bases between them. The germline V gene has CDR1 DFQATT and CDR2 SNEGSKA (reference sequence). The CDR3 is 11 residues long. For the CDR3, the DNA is TGCAGTGTTGACGCGGGTGAAAAACTGTTTTTT. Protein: CSVDAGEKLFF.

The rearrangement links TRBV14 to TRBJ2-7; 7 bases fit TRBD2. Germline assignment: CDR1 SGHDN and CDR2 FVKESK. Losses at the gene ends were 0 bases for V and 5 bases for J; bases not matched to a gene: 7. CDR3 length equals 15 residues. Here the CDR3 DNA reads TGTGCCAGCAGCCAAGAGTCTGGGAGGGGCCACGAGCAGTACTTC. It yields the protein CASSQESGRGHEQYF.

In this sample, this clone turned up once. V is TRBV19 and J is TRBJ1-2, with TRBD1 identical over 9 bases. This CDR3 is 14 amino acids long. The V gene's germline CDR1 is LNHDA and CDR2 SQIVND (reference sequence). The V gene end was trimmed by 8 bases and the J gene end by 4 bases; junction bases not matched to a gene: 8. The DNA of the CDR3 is TGTGCCAGTGAGGGACAGGGAATCCTCTATGGCTACACCTTC. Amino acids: CASEGQGILYGYTF.

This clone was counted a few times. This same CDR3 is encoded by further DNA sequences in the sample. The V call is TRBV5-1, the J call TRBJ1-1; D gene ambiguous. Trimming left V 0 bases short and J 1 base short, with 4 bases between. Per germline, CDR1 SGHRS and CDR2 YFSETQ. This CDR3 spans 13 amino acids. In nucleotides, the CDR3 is TGCGCCAGCAGCTTGGCGGGGAACACTGAAGCTTTCTTT. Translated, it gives CASSLAGNTEAFF. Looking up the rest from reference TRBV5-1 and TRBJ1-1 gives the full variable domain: KAGVTQTPRYLIKTRGQQVTLSCSPISGHRSVSWYQQTPGQGLQFLFEYFSETQRNKGNFPGRFSGRQFSNSRSEMNVSTLELGDSALYLCASSLAGNTEAFFGQGTRLTVV.

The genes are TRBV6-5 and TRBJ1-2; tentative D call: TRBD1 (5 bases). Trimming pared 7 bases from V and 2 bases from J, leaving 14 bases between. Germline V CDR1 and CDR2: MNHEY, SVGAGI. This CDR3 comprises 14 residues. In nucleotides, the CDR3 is TGTGCCAGCAAGGGGTGGGGCGGCAACTATGGCTACACCTTC. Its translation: CASKGWGGNYGYTF.

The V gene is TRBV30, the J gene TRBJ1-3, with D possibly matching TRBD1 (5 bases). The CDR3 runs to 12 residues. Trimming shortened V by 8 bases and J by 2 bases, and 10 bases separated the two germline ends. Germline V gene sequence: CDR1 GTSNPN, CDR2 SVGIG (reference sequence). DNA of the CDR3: TGTGCCCGGGGGGGTACTGGAAACACCATATATTTT. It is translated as CARGGTGNTIYF.